This T cell receptor (beta chain) was recorded in a study of blood T cell repertoires in COVID-19 (dated by TCRdb to 2020 to 2021). In terms of the full investigation: Samples from collaborators originated in the United States, Italy and Spain and spanned both the acute and convalescent phases of COVID-19. A de-identified subject ID, COVID-19 status, age in years and sex were almost always included in the sample metadata. The repertoires were released in a freely available public database intended as a resource for research on the immune response to SARS-CoV-2. The dataset comprised deeply sampled blood TCRbeta repertoires from subjects exposed to, actively infected with, or recovered from COVID-19. The material from the prospective study consisted of cDNA or gDNA derived from T cells, B-cell-depleted T cells, or PBMCs. The samples were drawn from the first 160 participants of the ongoing ImmuneRACE study and from 1,200 or so subjects provided by 6 global collaborators. Where HLA class I and class II types were available, the types were taken from metadata supplied by the sample provider, not from assay-based typing. Beyond this particular receptor, the publication reports: The amount of clinical and demographic metadata varied by source and participant and was provided uncurated.

The collaborating institutions used their own protocols to collect whole blood in K2EDTA tubes. For TCRbeta analysis, collaborators shipped samples in one of three forms: frozen whole blood, isolated PBMCs, or DNA extracted from either of those sample types. V and J lose 4 bases and 5 bases, and a span of 12 bases separates them. From cysteine to phenylalanine, the CDR3 is 13 amino acids long. Here the CDR3 DNA is all that survives: 39 bases in frame from base 1. CDR1 SGHNT and CDR2 YYREEE were looked up in the germline V gene (reference sequence). Concerning this clone: It has no known antigen specificity. Base quality data are lacking; no much larger clone is found one base away.

TCRbeta CDR3 regions were amplified from genomic DNA using the immunoSEQ Assay, a bias-controlled multiplex PCR. Per the authors' processing: The number of nucleated cells in each sample was estimated by amplification of reference gene primers within the assay. To quantify the absolute abundance of each unique TCRbeta CDR3 rearrangement, sequence reads were collapsed and filtered. For each sample, productive Simpson clonality was calculated by taking the square root of Simpson's diversity index across productive rearrangements. TCRdb obtained this table from immuneACCESS and retained in-frame rearrangements with V and J assigned. These tables miss some clones; where compared with another copy, unresolved V genes account for less than half of the shortfall, and the remainder is unexplained. That table is the source of V, J and clone size, and D and trimming were worked out from the DNA. The sample data list around 100,000 clones, and approximately 84% of these were observed just once. The ten largest clonotypes hold 2% to 2.5% of the sample.

The receptor was isolated from a human donor in a cohort sampled during active COVID-19. The sequenced sample was peripheral blood. Here the chain combines TRBV5-4 and TRBJ2-5; the D gene is possibly TRBD2, with 6 bases matching. The CDR3 in this case is CASSPGVWETQYF. The DNA is TGTGCCAGCAGCCCGGGGGTCTGGGAGACCCAGTACTTC.